Each of the 4 T cell receptor beta chains below was sequenced from the same sample in a study of blood T cell repertoires in COVID-19. Assay: immunoSEQ multiplex PCR; the TCRdb copy retains only in-frame clones and omits some. The repertoire consists of 100,000 to 150,000 clones, with 80% to 90% occurring once and the leading ten covering 2.4%. The sequencing sample was made of PBMCs or T cells enriched from blood (not recorded which). The receptors were gathered from a man aged 40-49 years with acute COVID-19.

The genes are TRBV6-5 and TRBJ1-1; TRBD1 aligns across 8 bases. Losses at the gene ends were 6 bases for V and 4 bases for J; bases not matched to a gene: 10. This CDR3 is built from 15 residues. The germline V gene encodes CDR1 MNHEY and CDR2 SVGAGI. The CDR3 loop is CASSRPGQGATEAFF. Written as DNA, the CDR3 is TGTGCCAGCAGCCGCCCAGGACAGGGAGCCACTGAAGCTTTCTTT.

The gene calls are TRBV3-1 (or the pseudogene TRBV3-2) and TRBJ2-1, with 9 bases matching TRBD1. Germline CDR1 is LGHDT and CDR2 is YNNKEL (reference sequence). CDR3 length equals 16 residues. The junction had 15 bases not matched to a gene; V was cut back by 5 bases and J by 10 bases. The CDR3 region is CASSFRRGTGKGEQFF. CDR3 DNA: TGTGCCAGCAGCTTTCGAAGGGGGACAGGGAAGGGCGAGCAGTTCTTC.

This rearrangement joins TRBV14 to TRBJ2-1, with TRBD2 identical over 8 bases. The CDR3 runs to 15 residues. Germline V lookup: CDR1 SGHDN, CDR2 FVKESK. V was pared by 0 bases and J by 7 bases, with 5 bases of the junction left unmatched. CDR3 region: CASSQESGSRNEQFF. The CDR3 DNA is TGTGCCAGCAGCCAAGAAAGCGGGAGTAGGAATGAGCAGTTCTTC.

This clone was detected only a few times. V is TRBV16 and J is TRBJ2-2; unclear D gene. V was shortened by 6 bases and J by 4 bases, with 12 bases between the two germline ends. Germline assignment: CDR1 KGHSY and CDR2 FQNENV. The CDR3 runs 14 residues. CDR3 in amino acids: CASSPFSVTGELFF. The CDR3 region has the DNA TGTGCCAGCAGTCCTTTCAGTGTCACCGGGGAGCTGTTTTTT.